This T cell receptor (beta chain) emerged from a study of tumor-infiltrating lymphocytes in primary liver carcinoma. About the research overall: All patients, whether men or women, fell within 30 to 69 years of age.

This clonotype was recorded many times. The source material, roughly 20-31 mg of unsorted bulk tissue, was used to co-extract RNA and DNA. Total RNA amounting to about 520 ng was the source from which TCR beta cDNA was made with a constant-region primer. Three nested multiplex PCR rounds of slightly modified ARM-PCR generated TCR beta libraries. TCRdb passed the multiplex PCR reads through MiXCR, listing each CDR3 protein once. The data show approximately 110,000 distinct CDR3 sequences, with 64% seen just once and 7.5% to 9% held by the top ten. The sequenced sample was liver tumor tissue from sampling region 3. Stated subset: tumor region T3, left-lateral pole. This TCR came from a woman aged 60-70 years with primary liver carcinoma and hepatitis B virus infection.

The CDR3 DNA follows: TGCGCCAGCAGCCCGGACCAAAACTCCATCGCTAATGAAAAACTGTTTTTT. It specifies CASSPDQNSIANEKLFF. The V and J genes are TRBV5-1 and TRBJ1-4; D gene unclear. CDR3 length: 17 residues. Looked up from germline, CDR1 is SGHRS and CDR2 is YFSETQ. The V end was cut by 4 bases, the J end by 3 bases, with 19 bases between.